Below, one T cell receptor (beta chain) is given with its context. This entry is derived from a study of blood T cell repertoires in COVID-19. The data were produced by immunoSEQ multiplex PCR, yet TCRdb's version contains in-frame clones alone and is incomplete. The table has about 130,000 clones, approximately 80% seen once. Unmatched junction bases numbered 4, after V lost 2 bases and J lost 3 bases. Germline values: CDR1 MNHEY, CDR2 SVGAGI. The CDR3 covers 15 residues. The clonotype was recovered from a woman aged 80 or over with acute or convalescent COVID-19. The rearrangement links TRBV6-5 to TRBJ2-3, with TRBD1 matching over 8 bases. The source material was peripheral blood. CDR3: CASSYRQGRTDTQYF. The CDR3 nucleotides are TGTGCCAGCAGTTACCGACAGGGGCGGACAGATACGCAGTATTTT.